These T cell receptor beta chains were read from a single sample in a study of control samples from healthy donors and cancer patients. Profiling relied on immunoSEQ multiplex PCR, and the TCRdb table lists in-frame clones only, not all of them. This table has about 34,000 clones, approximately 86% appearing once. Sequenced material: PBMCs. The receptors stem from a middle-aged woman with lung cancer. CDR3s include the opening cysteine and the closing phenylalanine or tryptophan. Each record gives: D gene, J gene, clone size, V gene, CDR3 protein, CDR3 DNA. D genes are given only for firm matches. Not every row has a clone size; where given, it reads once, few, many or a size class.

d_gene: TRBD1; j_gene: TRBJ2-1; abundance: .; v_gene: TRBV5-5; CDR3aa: CASSPGQDNEQFF; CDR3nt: TGTGCCAGCAGCCCGGGACAGGACAATGAGCAGTTCTTC
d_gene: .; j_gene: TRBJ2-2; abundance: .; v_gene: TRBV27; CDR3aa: CASSPGRDGPGELFF; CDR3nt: TGTGCCAGCAGTCCCGGACGGGACGGGCCCGGGGAGCTGTTTTTT
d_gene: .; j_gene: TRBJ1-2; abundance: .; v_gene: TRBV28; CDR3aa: CATGGGYGYTF; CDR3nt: TGTGCCACCGGAGGGGGCTATGGCTACACCTTC
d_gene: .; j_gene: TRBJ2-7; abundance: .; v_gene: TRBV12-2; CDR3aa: CASRLRTSGKYEQYF; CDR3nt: TGTGCAAGTCGCTTACGGACTAGCGGGAAATACGAGCAGTACTTC
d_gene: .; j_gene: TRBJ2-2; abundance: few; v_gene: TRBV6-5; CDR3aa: CASNGNTGELFF; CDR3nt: TGTGCCAGCAATGGAAACACCGGGGAGCTGTTTTTT
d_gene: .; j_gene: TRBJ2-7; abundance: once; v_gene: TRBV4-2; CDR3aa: CASSQDGFSSADLTYEQYF; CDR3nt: TGTGCCAGCAGCCAAGATGGGTTTAGTAGCGCAGACCTAACCTACGAGCAGTACTTC
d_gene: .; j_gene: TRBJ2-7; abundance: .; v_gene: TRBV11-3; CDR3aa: CTSSLGVGTDSYEQYF; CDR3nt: TGTACCAGCAGCTTAGGTGTGGGGACGGACTCCTACGAGCAGTACTTC
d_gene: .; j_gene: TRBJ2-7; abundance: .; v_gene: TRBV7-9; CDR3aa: CASVTGSYEQYF; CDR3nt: TGTGCCAGTGTTACAGGTTCCTACGAGCAGTACTTC
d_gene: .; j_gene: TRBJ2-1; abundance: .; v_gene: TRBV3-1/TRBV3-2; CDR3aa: CASSFGVEKDNEQFF; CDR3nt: TGTGCCAGCAGCTTCGGGGTGGAGAAGGACAATGAGCAGTTCTTC
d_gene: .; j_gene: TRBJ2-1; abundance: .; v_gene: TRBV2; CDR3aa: CASSELVVGNEQFF; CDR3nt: TGTGCCAGCAGTGAATTAGTTGTTGGCAATGAGCAGTTCTTC
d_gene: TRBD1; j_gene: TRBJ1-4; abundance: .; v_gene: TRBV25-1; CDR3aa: CASRRTGNEKLFF; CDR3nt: TGTGCCAGCAGACGGACAGGGAATGAAAAACTGTTTTTT
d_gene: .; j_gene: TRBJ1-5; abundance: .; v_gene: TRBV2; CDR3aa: CASSEDSGLTQPQHF; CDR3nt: TGTGCCAGCAGTGAAGACTCTGGTTTAACTCAGCCCCAGCATTTT
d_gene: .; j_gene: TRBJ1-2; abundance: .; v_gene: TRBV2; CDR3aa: CASRSDVGVYYGYTF; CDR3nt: TGTGCCAGCAGATCCGACGTGGGAGTGTACTATGGCTACACCTTC
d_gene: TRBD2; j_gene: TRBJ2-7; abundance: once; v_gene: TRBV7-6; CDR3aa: CASTPYASGGSYEQYF; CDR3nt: TGTGCCAGCACCCCCTACGCGAGCGGGGGTTCGTACGAGCAGTACTTC
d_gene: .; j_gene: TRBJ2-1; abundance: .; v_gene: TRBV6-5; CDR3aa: CASSYLDGEVRQFF; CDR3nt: TGTGCCAGCAGTTACCTCGACGGTGAAGTTAGGCAGTTCTTC
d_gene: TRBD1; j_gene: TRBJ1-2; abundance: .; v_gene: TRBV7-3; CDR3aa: CASSIGTGLGANYGYTF; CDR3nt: TGTGCCAGCAGCATTGGGACAGGGTTAGGCGCTAACTATGGCTACACCTTC
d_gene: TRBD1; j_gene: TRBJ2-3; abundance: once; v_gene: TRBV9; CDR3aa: CASSGTGAGDTQYF; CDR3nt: TGTGCCAGCTCCGGGACAGGGGCCGGAGATACGCAGTATTTT
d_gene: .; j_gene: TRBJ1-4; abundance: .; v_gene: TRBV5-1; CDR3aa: CASSATGGSRYEKLFF; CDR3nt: TGCGCCAGCAGCGCCACCGGGGGCAGCCGTTATGAAAAACTGTTTTTT
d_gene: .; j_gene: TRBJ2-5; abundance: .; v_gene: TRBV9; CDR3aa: CASSEGRFKETQYF; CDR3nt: TGTGCCAGCAGCGAGGGACGGTTTAAAGAGACCCAGTACTTC
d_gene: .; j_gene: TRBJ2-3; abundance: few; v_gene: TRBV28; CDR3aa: CASMGLSDTQYF; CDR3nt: TGTGCCAGCATGGGTCTTTCAGATACGCAGTATTTT
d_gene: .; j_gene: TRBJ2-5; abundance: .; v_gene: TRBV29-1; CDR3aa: CSVAPEGQKETQYF; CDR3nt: TGCAGCGTTGCCCCTGAAGGGCAAAAAGAGACCCAGTACTTC
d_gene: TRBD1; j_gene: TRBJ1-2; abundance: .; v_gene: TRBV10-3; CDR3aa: CAIRAGQGAWGYTF; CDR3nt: TGTGCCATCAGGGCAGGACAGGGGGCGTGGGGCTACACCTTC
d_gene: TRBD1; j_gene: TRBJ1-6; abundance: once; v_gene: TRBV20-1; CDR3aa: CSASHAGGGSPLHF; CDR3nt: TGCAGTGCTAGTCATGCAGGGGGAGGGTCACCCCTCCACTTT
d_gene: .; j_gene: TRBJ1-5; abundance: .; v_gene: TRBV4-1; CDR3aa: CASSQVGGSRQPQHF; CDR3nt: TGCGCCAGCAGCCAAGTCGGCGGGAGTAGGCAGCCCCAGCATTTT
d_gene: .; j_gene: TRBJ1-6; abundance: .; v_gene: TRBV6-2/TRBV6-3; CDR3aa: CASSYEQGMRNSPLHF; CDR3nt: TGTGCCAGCAGTTACGAACAGGGTATGAGGAATTCACCCCTCCACTTT
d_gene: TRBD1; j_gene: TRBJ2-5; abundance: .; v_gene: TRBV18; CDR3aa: CASSPSIGTGSTQYF; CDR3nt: TGTGCCAGCTCACCCTCAATCGGGACAGGATCGACCCAGTACTTC
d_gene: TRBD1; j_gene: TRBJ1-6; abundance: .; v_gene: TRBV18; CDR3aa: CASSPAMTGDINSPLHF; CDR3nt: TGTGCCAGCTCACCTGCCATGACAGGGGATATCAATTCACCCCTCCACTTT
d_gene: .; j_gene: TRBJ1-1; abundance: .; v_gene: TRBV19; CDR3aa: CASSIGLSTEAFF; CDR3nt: TGTGCCAGTAGTATAGGGCTGAGCACTGAAGCTTTCTTT
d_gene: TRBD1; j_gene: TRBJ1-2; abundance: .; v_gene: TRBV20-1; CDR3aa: CRRQGNGYTF; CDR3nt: TGCAGAAGACAGGGAAATGGCTACACCTTC
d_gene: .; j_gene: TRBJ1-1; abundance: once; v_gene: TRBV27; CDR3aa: CASSLRFGTEAFF; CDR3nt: TGTGCCAGCAGTTTAAGATTTGGGACTGAAGCTTTCTTT
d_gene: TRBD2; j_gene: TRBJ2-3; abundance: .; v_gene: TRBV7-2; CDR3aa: CASSLRAGGPTDTQYF; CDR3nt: TGTGCCAGCAGCTTAAGGGCGGGGGGGCCCACAGATACGCAGTATTTT
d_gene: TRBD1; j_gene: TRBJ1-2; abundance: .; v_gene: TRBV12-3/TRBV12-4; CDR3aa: CASSPTGGYGYTF; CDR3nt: TGTGCCAGCAGCCCCACAGGGGGCTATGGCTACACCTTC
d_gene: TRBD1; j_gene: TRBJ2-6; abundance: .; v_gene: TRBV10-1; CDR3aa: CASSEPGGQGYGANVLTF; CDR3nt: TGCGCCAGCAGTGAGCCGGGGGGACAGGGCTATGGGGCCAACGTCCTGACTTTC
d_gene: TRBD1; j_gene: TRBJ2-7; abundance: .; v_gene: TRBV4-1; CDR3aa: CASSPDRGYEQYF; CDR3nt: TGCGCCAGCAGCCCGGACAGGGGCTACGAGCAGTACTTC
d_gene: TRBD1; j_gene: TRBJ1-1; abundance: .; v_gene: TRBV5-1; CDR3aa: CASSLDRGENTEAFF; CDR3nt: TGCGCCAGCAGCTTGGACAGGGGTGAGAACACTGAAGCTTTCTTT
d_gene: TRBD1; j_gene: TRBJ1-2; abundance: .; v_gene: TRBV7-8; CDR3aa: CASSSALGQGVPGYTF; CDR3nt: TGTGCCAGCAGCTCCGCTTTGGGACAGGGGGTTCCTGGCTACACCTTC
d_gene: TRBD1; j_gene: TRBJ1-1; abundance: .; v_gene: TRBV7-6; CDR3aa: CASSPTGMNTEAFF; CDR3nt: TGTGCCAGCAGTCCGACAGGGATGAACACTGAAGCTTTCTTT
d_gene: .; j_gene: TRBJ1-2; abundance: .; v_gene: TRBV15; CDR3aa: CATSRDGGALGPNYGYTF; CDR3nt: TGTGCCACCAGCAGAGACGGTGGGGCCCTAGGTCCTAACTATGGCTACACCTTC
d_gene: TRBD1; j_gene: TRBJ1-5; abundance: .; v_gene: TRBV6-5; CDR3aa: CASSRGQGMVQPQHF; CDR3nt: TGTGCCAGCAGCCGGGGACAGGGTATGGTTCAGCCCCAGCATTTT
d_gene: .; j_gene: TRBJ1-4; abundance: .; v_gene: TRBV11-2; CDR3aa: CASSLDMGTGANEKLFF; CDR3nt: TGTGCCAGCAGCTTAGATATGGGGACCGGTGCTAATGAAAAACTGTTTTTT
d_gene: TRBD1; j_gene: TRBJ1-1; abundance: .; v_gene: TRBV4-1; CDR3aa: CASSLIRGRMTEAFF; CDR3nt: TGCGCCAGCAGCTTAATCAGGGGGCGTATGACTGAAGCTTTCTTT
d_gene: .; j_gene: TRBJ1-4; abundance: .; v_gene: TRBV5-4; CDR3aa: CASSLGPSNEKLFF; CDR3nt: TGTGCCAGCAGCTTGGGGCCTTCTAATGAAAAACTGTTTTTT
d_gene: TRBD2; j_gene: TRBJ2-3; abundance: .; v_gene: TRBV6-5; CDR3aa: CASGGVIGTDTQYF; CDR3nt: TGTGCCAGCGGGGGGGTGATAGGCACAGATACGCAGTATTTT
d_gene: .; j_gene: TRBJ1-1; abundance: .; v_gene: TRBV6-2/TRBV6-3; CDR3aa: CASSRIRDKAFF; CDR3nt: TGTGCCAGCAGTCGGATCCGGGACAAAGCTTTCTTT
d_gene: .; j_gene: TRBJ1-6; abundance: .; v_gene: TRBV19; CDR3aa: CASSITGNSPLHF; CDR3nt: TGTGCCAGTAGTATAACAGGGAATTCACCCCTCCACTTT
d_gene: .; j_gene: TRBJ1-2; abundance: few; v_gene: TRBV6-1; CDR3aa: CASSDFYGYTF; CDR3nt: TGTGCCAGCAGTGATTTCTATGGCTACACCTTC
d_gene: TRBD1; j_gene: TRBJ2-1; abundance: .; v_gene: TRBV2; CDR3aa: CASRARQGSEQFF; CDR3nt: TGTGCCAGCAGAGCAAGACAGGGGTCTGAGCAGTTCTTC
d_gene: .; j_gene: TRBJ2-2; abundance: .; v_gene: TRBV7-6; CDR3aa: CASSLAGGGELFF; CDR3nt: TGTGCCAGCAGCTTAGCGGGGGGCGGGGAGCTGTTTTTT